This T cell receptor (beta chain) is drawn from a study of breast tumors, draining lymph nodes, adjacent tissues. Only a few counts were recorded for this clonotype. This CDR3 has 19 residues. Germline V gives CDR1 SGHVS, CDR2 FNYEAQ. The trim removed 2 bases at V and 2 bases at J, leaving 7 bases unmatched. A single record per CDR3 protein comes from TCRdb applying MiXCR to the multiplex PCR reads. Of about 12,000 distinct CDR3 sequences in the sample, roughly 53% were seen once. The sequenced sample was breast tumor tissue. This chain joins TRBV7-6 and TRBJ2-3; 16 nucleotides align to TRBD2. The receptor was isolated from a female donor with breast cancer. Some clones in this sample may be carry-over from other donors' samples. CDR3 in DNA: TGTGCCAGCAGCTTAACCCCGGGACTAGCGGGAGGGCCCACAGATACGCAGTATTTT. Its translation is CASSLTPGLAGGPTDTQYF.